The clone carrying this T cell receptor (beta chain) was seen a few times. Its matching antigen is unknown. After removal of 6 bases from V and 4 bases from J, the junction contained 5 bases not matched to a gene. The CDR3 extends over 14 amino acids. Germline assignment: CDR1 SGHVS and CDR2 FNYEAQ. The data derive from a study of T cells after yellow fever vaccination. Study results and caveats: After the booster, 96% of CD4 and more than 75% of CD8 primary-response clones were re-detected.

Template-switching 5'RACE yielded the TCR cDNA; a universal primer site and UMIs were added in the process. Each CDR3 protein is one row after TCRdb ran MiXCR on the 5' RACE reads. The sample has around 400,000 distinct CDR3 sequences; roughly 12% are singletons. The sequences come from PBMCs, collected on the day of the first yellow fever vaccination. The sequence was obtained from a man between 18 and 29 years old who received the YFV17D yellow fever vaccine. The chain employs TRBV7-6 and TRBJ2-5; 10 nucleotides align to TRBD1. The DNA for the CDR3 is TGTGCCAGCAGAGACAGGGGGCTCGTAGAGACCCAGTACTTC. Translated, it gives CASRDRGLVETQYF.